One and the same sample provided the 23 T cell receptor beta chains below, sequenced in a study of blood T cell repertoires in COVID-19. Produced via immunoSEQ multiplex PCR; TCRdb's table is partial and in-frame only. This sample has approximately 60,000 clones, with approximately 93% found just once. The sequenced material came from peripheral blood. The origin of the receptors is a man in his sixties or seventies with active COVID-19.

The chain combines TRBV7-6 with TRBJ2-5, with a possible D match to TRBD1 (5 bases). Between the trimmed V and J ends, which lost 5 bases and 4 bases, there was a span of 26 bases. CDR1 and CDR2 from the germline V gene are SGHVS and FNYEAQ. This CDR3 region has 18 residues. The CDR3 is CASSPNGPVGRVGETQYF. CDR3 DNA sequence: TGTGCCAGCAGCCCCAACGGCCCCGTGGGCAGGGTAGGAGAGACCCAGTACTTC.

This rearrangement joins TRBV10-3 to TRBJ2-5; TRBD1 is a possible D gene (6 bases). CDR1 is ENHRY and CDR2 is SYGVKD in the germline V gene. CDR3 length: 15 residues. V dropped 2 bases and J dropped 1 base, with 11 bases sitting between them. The CDR3 sequence: CAISERTRGQETQYF. CDR3 DNA sequence: TGTGCCATCAGTGAGAGGACCAGGGGCCAAGAGACCCAGTACTTC.

This clone was observed a few times. The chain employs TRBV7-6 and TRBJ2-2; TRBD1 matches at 9 bases. Germline V gene sequence: CDR1 SGHVS, CDR2 FNYEAQ. The CDR3 spans 15 residues. J gave up 6 bases and V 5 bases, and 7 bases lay outside the gene matches. The CDR3 sequence: CASSPRTGVSGELFF. The CDR3 coding sequence is TGTGCCAGCAGCCCCCGGACAGGGGTATCCGGGGAGCTGTTTTTT.

This rearrangement joins TRBV2 to TRBJ1-1; TRBD1 aligns across 10 bases. Unmatched junction bases numbered 8, after V lost 6 bases and J lost 10 bases. Germline assignment: CDR1 SNHLY and CDR2 FYNNEI. The length of the CDR3 is 13 residues. The CDR3, as DNA: TGTGCCAGCAGCGCCGGACAGGGGGGAGTAGCTTTCTTT. It translates to CASSAGQGGVAFF. Based on the CDR3 plus reference TRBV2 and TRBJ1-1, the full variable domain is EPEVTQTPSHQVTQMGQEVILRCVPISNHLYFYWYRQILGQKVEFLVSFYNNEISEKSEIFDDQFSVERPDGSNFTLKIRSTKLEDSAMYFCASSAGQGGVAFFGQGTRLTVV.

J is TRBJ2-1 and V is TRBV5-1; 7 positions match TRBD1. CDR1 SGHRS and CDR2 YFSETQ come from the germline V gene. V was clipped by 4 bases and J by 1 base; unmatched bases: 5. The CDR3 is made up of 15 amino acids. CDR3 loop: CASSVQTGSYNEQFF. The CDR3 DNA reads as TGCGCCAGCAGCGTCCAGACAGGGTCCTACAATGAGCAGTTCTTC.

V usage is TRBV19 and J usage is TRBJ1-6; 8 bases are shared with TRBD1. Germline loops: CDR1 LNHDA, CDR2 SQIVND (reference sequence). This CDR3 comprises 12 residues. Trimming cost V 10 bases and J 9 bases; bases outside gene matches: 5. The chain's CDR3 is CATQGAASPLHF. The CDR3 DNA reads as TGTGCCACCCAGGGGGCTGCTTCACCCCTCCACTTT.

This clone was recorded once. This chain connects TRBV15 to TRBJ2-7, with 15 bases identical to TRBD2. Germline CDR1 reads LNHNV; CDR2 reads YYDKDF (reference sequence). Trimming cost V 2 bases and J 1 base; bases outside gene matches: 3. The CDR3 extends over 17 amino acids. CDR3 coding DNA: TGTGCCACCAGCAGAAAGGGACTAGCGGGGGGATCCTACGAGCAGTACTTC. It is translated as CATSRKGLAGGSYEQYF.

The V gene is TRBV29-1, the J gene TRBJ2-2; 7 bases are a match to TRBD1. J lost 4 bases, V lost 5 bases, and 4 bases had no gene match. This CDR3 region has 13 residues. Germline CDR1 is SQVTM and CDR2 is ANQGSEA. CDR3 DNA: TGCAGCGTTCCGGGACAGAGCACCGGGGAGCTGTTTTTT. Its translation is CSVPGQSTGELFF.

Points on this clone: Because the CDR3's place on the DNA is in doubt, the DNA is left out and the CDR3 is given as listed by TCRdb. V is TRBV6-2 or TRBV6-3 and J is TRBJ2-4; TRBD1, the table's D call, lacks a check against the DNA. The germline V gene encodes CDR1 MNHEY and CDR2 SVGEGT. The CDR3 is 11 residues long, counting both termini. CDR3 sequence: CASSFGTGNYF.

V and J are TRBV19 and TRBJ2-2; the D gene is possibly TRBD1 (5 bases). The CDR3 is made up of 14 amino acids. Trimming pared 5 bases from V and 4 bases from J, leaving 11 bases between. Germline CDR1 reads LNHDA; CDR2 reads SQIVND (reference sequence). CDR3 nucleotides: TGTGCCAGTAGTCTCCAGGGATCCACCGGGGAGCTGTTTTTT. Translated, it gives CASSLQGSTGELFF.

This sequence joins TRBV2 and TRBJ2-5; the D gene is possibly TRBD1 (5 bases). Per germline, CDR1 SNHLY and CDR2 FYNNEI. Trimming removed 3 bases from V and 2 bases from J, with 13 bases in between. CDR3 size: 15 residues. The CDR3 DNA is TGTGCCAGCAGTGAGGCCAGGGTGAGACAAGAGACCCAGTACTTC. This codes for CASSEARVRQETQYF.

This clone was seen just once. The CDR3 protein is CASSLGQRFTDTQYF. The CDR3 bases are TGCGCCAGCAGCCTGGGACAGAGATTCACAGATACGCAGTATTTT. The chain joins TRBV5-1 to TRBJ2-3, with 7 bases lining up with TRBD1. Germline values: CDR1 SGHRS, CDR2 YFSETQ. The CDR3 loop spans 15 amino acids. J was trimmed by 2 bases and V by 4 bases; bases with no gene match: 7.

This clone has just a few counts. DNA for the CDR3: TGTGCCAGCAGCCCAGACTTCGCCCGCACAGATACGCAGTATTTT. Translating it yields CASSPDFARTDTQYF. This rearrangement joins TRBV7-2 to TRBJ2-3; D is undetermined. With 5 bases removed from V and 1 base from J, the gap between germline ends came to 13 bases. The CDR3 consists of 15 residues. Germline V lookup: CDR1 SGHTA, CDR2 FQGNSA.

This rearrangement joins TRBV5-4 to TRBJ2-2, with D unclear. The V gene lost 4 bases and the J gene lost 5 bases, with 15 bases spanning the gap. This CDR3 region has 15 residues. In germline, CDR1 is SGHNT, CDR2 YYREEE (reference sequence). The CDR3 DNA reads as TGTGCCAGCAGCGCGATTCTCTCAAGTACCGGGGAGCTGTTTTTT. Protein sequence: CASSAILSSTGELFF.

This clone has a single count. The chain recombines TRBV6-5 with TRBJ1-1; maybe TRBD1 (5 bases). With 8 bases removed from V and 4 bases from J, the gap between germline ends came to 20 bases. The germline V gene has CDR1 MNHEY and CDR2 SVGAGI. This CDR3 region has 15 residues. The chain's CDR3 is CASQKGQTVFTEAFF. The CDR3 DNA reads as TGTGCCAGCCAAAAGGGGCAGACCGTTTTCACTGAAGCTTTCTTT.

V gene TRBV27 combines with J gene TRBJ1-5; 8 nucleotides line up with TRBD1. Germline CDR1 reads MNHEY; CDR2 reads SMNVEV (reference sequence). Trimming at V came to 5 bases and at J to 1 base, leaving 4 bases not matched to a gene. The CDR3 length is 15 residues. CDR3 protein: CASSRTGRSNQPQHF. The CDR3 region has the DNA TGTGCCAGCAGTCGGACAGGGCGGAGCAATCAGCCCCAGCATTTT.

The chain couples TRBV20-1 to TRBJ1-1; D is possibly TRBD1 (5 bases). V was cut by 3 bases and J by 3 bases, with 14 bases left in between. CDR1 and CDR2 (germline): DFQATT, SNEGSKA (reference sequence). This CDR3 has 14 residues. The CDR3 reads CSASVSGGDTEAFF. The CDR3 nucleotides read TGCAGTGCTAGTGTGTCTGGGGGGGACACTGAAGCTTTCTTT.

V gene TRBV6-6 combines with J gene TRBJ2-7; a possible D gene is TRBD2 (6 bases). The germline V and J ends were trimmed by 3 bases and 2 bases, with 8 bases remaining between them. Germline V gene sequence: CDR1 MNHNY, CDR2 SVGAGI (reference sequence). The CDR3 sequence is 13 residues long. The CDR3 DNA reads TGTGCCAGCAGTTATGGGGGGACCTACGAGCAGTACGTC. Protein product: CASSYGGTYEQYV.

This rearrangement joins TRBV5-4 to TRBJ2-3; 10 bases fit TRBD2. This CDR3 is 18 amino acids long. The germline V gene has CDR1 SGHNT and CDR2 YYREEE (reference sequence). V was clipped by 3 bases and J by 0 bases; unmatched bases: 10. CDR3 residues: CASSSTRLAGPSTDTQYF. Here the CDR3 DNA reads TGTGCCAGCAGCTCGACGAGACTAGCGGGTCCTAGCACAGATACGCAGTATTTT.

The chain has TRBV10-3 and TRBJ1-4; D is perhaps TRBD1 (5 bases). The V and J ends lost 2 bases and 7 bases respectively, with 8 bases between them. This CDR3 region has 13 residues. The germline CDR1 and CDR2 sequences are ENHRY and SYGVKD. CDR3 region: CAISEGRGEKLFF. CDR3 coding DNA: TGTGCCATCAGTGAGGGTAGGGGTGAAAAACTGTTTTTT.

The chain employs TRBV6-2 or TRBV6-3 and TRBJ1-2, with D unresolved. The V and J ends lost 1 base and 0 bases respectively, with 6 bases between them. The CDR3 spans 14 residues. Per germline, CDR1 MNHEY and CDR2 SVGEGT. The CDR3 spells CASSYFWPNYGYTF. CDR3 DNA sequence: TGTGCCAGCAGTTACTTCTGGCCTAACTATGGCTACACCTTC.

The chain couples TRBV10-3 to TRBJ1-2; 8 bases align to TRBD1. Looked up from germline, CDR1 is ENHRY and CDR2 is SYGVKD. The length of the CDR3 is 13 residues. V gave up 3 bases and J gave up 7 bases; unmatched junction bases: 4. CDR3 DNA sequence: TGTGCCATCAGTGACACGACAGGGGCTGGCTACACCTTC. Its translation is CAISDTTGAGYTF.

The V gene is TRBV12-3 or TRBV12-4, the J gene TRBJ2-3; D gene ambiguous. Trimming took off 5 bases at V and 3 bases at J, with 3 bases between the two ends. The CDR3 consists of 11 residues. As DNA, the CDR3 is TGTGCCAGCAGTCGGACAGATACGCAGTATTTT. Amino acid sequence: CASSRTDTQYF.